The source of this TCR beta chain is a study of spatial heterogeneity in lung cancer (dated by TCRdb to between 2018 and 2021). For the study in its entirety: Beta-chain transcripts were consistently detected in greater numbers than alpha-chain transcripts, which likely reflected higher beta-chain transcript abundance. In tumor regions, TCR transcript counts showed a strong correlation with a T cell transcriptional module score derived from matched bulk RNA-seq. In the raw uncorrected reads, each unique combination of TCR and UMI appeared on average more than ten times. The study quantitatively compared TCR alpha and beta repertoires across multiple tumor regions, matched nontumor lung and blood in non-small cell lung cancer. The study linked features of the TCR repertoire to counts of nonsynonymous mutations, which were determined by whole-exome sequencing of tumor tissue. At surgery, both alpha and beta chains were TCR-sequenced in about 200 tumor regions, 63 to 65 matched nontumor lung samples and a few dozen PBMC samples.

This clonotype was counted ten times or more. The antigen this receptor binds is unknown. The sample holds no much larger clone one base away, and base qualities are not on file. Explained via the paper, the time point label denotes: sample taken at primary tumor resection. Samples were obtained from around 72 patients with early-stage, untreated non-small cell lung cancer from the lung TRACERx cohort. For TCR sequencing, whole RNA was extracted from tumor and nontumor lung tissue, or from cryopreserved PBMC samples, and no cell sorting was done. Patients were selected for TCR sequencing only if sufficient RNA was available from at least two tumor regions. Tumor and adjacent nontumor lung specimens were reviewed by a lung pathologist before selection. What the research found in general, with its limitations: TCR-seq coverage of tumor T cells was estimated to be only 7% to 7.5% for alpha chains and more than 11% for beta chains. The tumor nonsynonymous mutation count correlated with the number of expanded alpha and beta TCRs within the tumor. The count of ubiquitous expanded TCRs correlated with the count of ubiquitous nonsynonymous mutations, and the count of regional expanded TCRs correlated with the count of regional nonsynonymous mutations. Additional single-cell paired TCR alpha and beta sequencing was considered necessary to confirm, at a functional level, the hypothesis that regional TCRs recognize regional mutations.

The CDR3 numbers 15 residues from cysteine through phenylalanine. CDR3 DNA only is kept here, 45 bases in frame from base 1. Sequences SGHRS (CDR1) and YFSETQ (CDR2) are obtained from the germline V gene. Cut back by 0 bases and 0 bases, the V and J ends lie 8 bases apart. Library prep was done by 5' RACE. The run used a NextSeq 500. To allow correction of PCR and sequencing errors, the TCR library protocol tagged every TCR cDNA molecule with a unique molecular identifier. As for the authors' bioinformatics: Decombinator tools were used for TCR identification, UMI-based error correction and CDR3 extraction. TCRs above a frequency of 2 per 1,000, corresponding to the top 1% of the tumor frequency distribution, were defined as expanded. Expanded tumor TCRs statistically deemed absent (corrected P<0.05) from at least one tumor region were classed as regional, and all other expanded tumor TCRs were classed as ubiquitous. Rényi diversity was computed with the R vegan package after subsampling each repertoire 100 times to 5,000 TCRs. CDR3 similarity networks were constructed using string-kernel similarity of amino acid triplets, with links drawn between CDR3s whose pairwise similarity was above 0.82. The public reads were reanalyzed by TCRdb: fastp trimming at Q25, MiXCR alignment, in-frame beta chains only. Identical CDR3 proteins give one entry, which carries the most common genes and DNA. These V and J calls originate from TCRdb's pipeline instead of the authors' own analysis. Here the sample has roughly 6,000 distinct CDR3 sequences; 1% to 1.5% occur a single time. The ten largest clonotypes hold about 9.5% of the sample.

The receptor was isolated from a male donor with early-stage non-small cell lung cancer. In this chain, TRBV5-1 is recombined with TRBJ2-3, with TRBD1 as a weak D call on 5 bases. Source: lung tumor tissue, taken at surgery. CDR3 sequence: CASSLVGVSTDTQYF. The nucleotide sequence is given as TGCGCCAGCAGCTTGGTAGGGGTTAGCACAGATACGCAGTATTTT.